Below, one T cell receptor beta chain is given with its context. Its antigen is undetermined. Mixed chimerism was transient after nonmyeloablative marrow transplants from related graft donors. Trimming pared 1 base from V and 9 bases from J, leaving 21 bases between. The CDR3 sequence is 15 residues long. From germline, CDR1 is GTSNPN and CDR2 SVGIG (reference sequence). The record originates from a study of Tregs in tolerant kidney transplant recipients. The study's findings and limits: Changing PCR primers prevented nucleotide comparison between some patients' samples. Validation in larger populations is needed because few patients were studied.

Method: immunoSEQ multiplex PCR; TCRdb's copy keeps in-frame clones and lacks some. The sample lists over 70,000 clones, 91% seen once, with about 1.6% in the top ten. The TCR was taken from a human patient who received a combined kidney and bone marrow transplant. Some T cells here may be from the graft donor. The chain employs TRBV30 and TRBJ2-5; D remains ambiguous. The material sequenced was CD4+ T cells from blood (PBMCs), taken 24 months after the transplant. Here the CDR3 reads CAWSALGSPRGAQYF. The CDR3 nucleotides read TGTGCCTGGAGTGCCCTCGGCAGCCCCAGAGGAGCCCAGTACTTC.